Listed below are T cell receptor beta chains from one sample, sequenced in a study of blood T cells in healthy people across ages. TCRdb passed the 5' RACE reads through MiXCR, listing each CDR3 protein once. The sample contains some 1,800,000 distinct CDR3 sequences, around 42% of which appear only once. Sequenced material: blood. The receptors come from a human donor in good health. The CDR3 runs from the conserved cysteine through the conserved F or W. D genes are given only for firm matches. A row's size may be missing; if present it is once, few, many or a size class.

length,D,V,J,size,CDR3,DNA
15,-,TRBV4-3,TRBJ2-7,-,CASSQTSASSYEQYF,TGCGCCAGCAGCCAAACCTCAGCGTCGTCCTACGAGCAGTACTTC
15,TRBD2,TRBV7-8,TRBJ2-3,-,CATGVAGGATDTQYF,TGTGCCACCGGGGTAGCGGGGGGCGCCACAGATACGCAGTATTTT
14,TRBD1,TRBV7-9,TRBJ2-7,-,CASSKQGAPSEQYF,TGTGCCAGCAGCAAACAGGGGGCGCCGTCCGAGCAGTACTTC
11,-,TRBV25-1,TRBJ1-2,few,CASNQYYGYTF,TGTGCCAGCAACCAGTACTATGGCTACACCTTC
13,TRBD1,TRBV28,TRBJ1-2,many,CATRQGANYGYTF,TGTGCCACCCGACAGGGGGCCAACTATGGCTACACCTTC
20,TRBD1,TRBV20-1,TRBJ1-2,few,CSARDYNPQSETGVNYGYTF,TGCAGTGCTAGAGATTATAATCCGCAGAGCGAGACAGGGGTTAACTATGGCTACACCTTC
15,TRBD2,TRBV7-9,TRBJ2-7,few,CASSSGGGLDYEQYF,TGTGCCAGCAGCTCCGGGGGGGGGTTAGACTACGAGCAGTACTTC
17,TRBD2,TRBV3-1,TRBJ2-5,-,CASSQWASGGAIATQYF,TGTGCCAGCAGCCAATGGGCTAGCGGGGGGGCTATTGCGACCCAGTACTTC
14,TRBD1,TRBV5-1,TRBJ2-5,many,CASSYGDSQETQYF,TGCGCCAGCAGCTATGGGGACAGTCAAGAGACCCAGTACTTC
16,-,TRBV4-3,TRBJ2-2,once,CASSQGWGTGAGELFF,TGCGCCAGCAGCCAAGGTTGGGGCACCGGGGCCGGGGAGCTGTTTTTT
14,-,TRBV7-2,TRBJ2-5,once,CASNGKGGRATQYF,TGTGCCAGCAACGGGAAGGGGGGCAGGGCGACCCAGTACTTC
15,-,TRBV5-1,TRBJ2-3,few,CASSPGLSGPDTQYF,TGCGCCAGCAGCCCCGGACTATCCGGCCCAGATACGCAGTATTTT
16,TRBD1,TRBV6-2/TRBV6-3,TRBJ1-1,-,CASSLVGGTGFTEAFF,TGTGCCAGCAGTTTAGTCGGCGGGACAGGGTTCACTGAAGCTTTCTTT
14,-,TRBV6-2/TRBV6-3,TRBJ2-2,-,CASSFLRDTGELFF,TGTGCCAGCAGTTTCCTCAGGGACACCGGGGAGCTGTTTTTT
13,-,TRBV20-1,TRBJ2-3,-,CSASGGGAYTQYF,TGCAGTGCTAGCGGGGGCGGGGCTTATACGCAGTATTTT
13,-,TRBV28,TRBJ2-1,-,CASSLKIYSEQVF,TGTGCCAGCAGTTTAAAAATTTACAGTGAGCAGGTCTTC
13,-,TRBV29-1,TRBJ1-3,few,CSVEDRVGNTIYF,TGCAGCGTTGAAGACAGGGTTGGAAACACCATATATTTT
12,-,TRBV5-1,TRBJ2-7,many,CASSLDNYEQYF,TGCGCCAGCAGCTTGGACAACTACGAGCAGTACTTC
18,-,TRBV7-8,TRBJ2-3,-,CASSLGGPTRRGPDTQYF,TGTGCCAGCAGCTTAGGAGGCCCCACACGGCGGGGCCCAGATACGCAGTATTTT
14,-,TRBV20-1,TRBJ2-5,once,CSATSKRSQETQYF,TGCAGTGCGACGTCCAAGAGAAGCCAAGAGACCCAGTACTTC
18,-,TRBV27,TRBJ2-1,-,CASSLSGGGQVYFNEQFF,TGTGCCAGCAGTTTATCGGGGGGAGGACAGGTCTACTTCAATGAGCAGTTCTTC
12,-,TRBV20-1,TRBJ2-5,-,CSAATGVETQYF,TGCAGTGCCGCGACTGGGGTAGAGACCCAGTACTTC
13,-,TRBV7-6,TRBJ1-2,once,CTSSPDRFYGYTF,TGTACCAGCAGCCCTGACCGATTCTATGGCTACACCTTC
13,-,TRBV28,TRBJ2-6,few,CASSDHGANVLTF,TGTGCCAGCAGCGATCATGGGGCCAACGTCCTGACTTTC
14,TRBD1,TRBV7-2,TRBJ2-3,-,CASSLDRGRNTQYF,TGTGCCAGCAGCCTCGACAGGGGCAGAAATACGCAGTATTTT
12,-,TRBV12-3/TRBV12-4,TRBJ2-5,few,CASSFHGSEQYF,TGTGCCAGCAGTTTTCATGGGAGTGAGCAGTACTTC
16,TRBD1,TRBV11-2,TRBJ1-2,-,CASSLAGTGLNYGYTF,TGTGCCAGCAGCTTAGCCGGGACAGGGCTTAACTATGGCTACACCTTC
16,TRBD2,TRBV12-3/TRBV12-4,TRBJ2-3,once,CASSRSSGGSTDTQYF,TGTGCCAGCAGTCGATCTAGCGGGGGCAGCACAGATACGCAGTATTTT
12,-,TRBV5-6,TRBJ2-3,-,CASSFLTNTQYF,TGTGCCAGCAGCTTCTTGACGAATACGCAGTATTTT
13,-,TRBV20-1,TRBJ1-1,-,CSARQDRNTEAFF,TGCAGTGCTAGACAAGACAGGAACACTGAAGCTTTCTTT
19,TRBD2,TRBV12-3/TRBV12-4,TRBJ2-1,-,CASSATPGLAGGAYNEQFF,TGTGCCAGCAGTGCTACTCCGGGACTAGCGGGGGGGGCATACAATGAGCAGTTCTTC
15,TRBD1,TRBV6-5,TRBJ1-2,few,CASSYSPRDSYGYTF,TGTGCCAGCAGTTACTCCCCCAGGGACAGCTATGGCTACACCTTC
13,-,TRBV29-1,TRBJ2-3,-,CSASMIVTDTQYF,TGCAGCGCCTCGATGATAGTGACAGATACGCAGTATTTT
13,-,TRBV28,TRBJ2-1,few,CASRNLLRNEQFF,TGTGCCAGCAGAAACCTACTAAGGAATGAGCAGTTCTTC
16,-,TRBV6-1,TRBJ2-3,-,CASSVMRAQTTDTQYF,TGTGCCAGCAGTGTTATGAGGGCACAGACCACAGATACGCAGTATTTT
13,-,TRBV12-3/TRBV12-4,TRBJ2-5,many,CASSLAHLKTQYF,TGTGCCAGCAGTTTAGCGCACCTGAAGACCCAGTACTTC
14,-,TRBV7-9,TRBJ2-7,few,CASSFSRGNYEQYF,TGTGCCAGCAGCTTCTCCAGGGGTAACTACGAGCAGTACTTC
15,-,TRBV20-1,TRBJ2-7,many,CSARGPWAGIHEQYF,TGCAGTGCTAGAGGTCCGTGGGCAGGGATTCACGAGCAGTACTTC
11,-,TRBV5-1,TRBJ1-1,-,CASREMDEAFF,TGCGCCAGCAGAGAAATGGACGAAGCTTTCTTT
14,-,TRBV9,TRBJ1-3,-,CASSVSSSGNTIYF,TGTGCCAGCAGCGTCTCCAGCTCTGGAAACACCATATATTTT
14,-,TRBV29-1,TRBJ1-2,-,CSAGTRLTPDGYTF,TGCAGCGCTGGTACACGCTTGACTCCGGATGGCTACACCTTC
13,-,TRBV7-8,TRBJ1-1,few,CASSRPPNTEAFF,TGTGCCAGCAGCCGGCCACCAAACACTGAAGCTTTCTTT
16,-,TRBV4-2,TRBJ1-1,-,CASSPLDSRGDTEAFF,TGTGCCAGCAGCCCCTTGGACAGTCGGGGAGACACTGAAGCTTTCTTT
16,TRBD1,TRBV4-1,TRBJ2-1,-,CASSQQTGFPINEQFF,TGCGCCAGCAGCCAACAGACAGGGTTTCCCATCAATGAGCAGTTCTTC
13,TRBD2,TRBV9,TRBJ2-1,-,CASRSGGASEQFF,TGTGCCTCCCGTAGCGGGGGGGCCTCTGAGCAGTTCTTC
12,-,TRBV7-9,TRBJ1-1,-,CASSSETDEAFF,TGTGCCAGCAGCTCAGAGACCGATGAAGCTTTCTTT
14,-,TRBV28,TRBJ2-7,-,CASSFGQNPYEQYF,TGTGCCAGCAGTTTTGGCCAGAACCCGTACGAGCAGTACTTC
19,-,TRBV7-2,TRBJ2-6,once,CASSLVLLQGRTGANVLTF,TGTGCCAGCAGCTTAGTCCTGCTTCAGGGGAGGACTGGGGCCAACGTCCTGACTTTC